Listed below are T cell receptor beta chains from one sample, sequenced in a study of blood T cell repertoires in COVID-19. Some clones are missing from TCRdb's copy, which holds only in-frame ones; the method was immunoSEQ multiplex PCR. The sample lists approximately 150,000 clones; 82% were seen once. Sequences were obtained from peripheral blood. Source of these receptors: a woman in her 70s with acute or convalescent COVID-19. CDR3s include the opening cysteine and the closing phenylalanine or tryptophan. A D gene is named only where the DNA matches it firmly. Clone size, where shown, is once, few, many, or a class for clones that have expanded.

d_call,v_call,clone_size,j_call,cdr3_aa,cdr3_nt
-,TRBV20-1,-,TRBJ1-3,CSASSGPQGYGNTIYF,TGCAGTGCTAGTTCCGGGCCACAGGGATATGGAAACACCATATATTTT
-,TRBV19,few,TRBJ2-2,CASSLTPGVGELFF,TGTGCCAGTAGTCTCACCCCAGGGGTCGGGGAGCTGTTTTTT
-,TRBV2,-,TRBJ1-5,CASSIGGSNQPQHF,TGTGCCAGCAGCATCGGGGGTAGCAATCAGCCCCAGCATTTT
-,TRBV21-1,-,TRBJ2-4,CASTRQGIAKNIQYF,TGTGCCAGCACCCGACAGGGAATAGCCAAAAACATTCAGTACTTC
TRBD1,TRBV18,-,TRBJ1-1,CASRPRDRDSEAFF,TGTGCCAGCCGTCCAAGGGACAGGGACTCTGAAGCTTTCTTT
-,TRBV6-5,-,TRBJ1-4,CASSGDSVLFF,TGTGCCAGCTCCGGGGACTCAGTACTGTTTTTT
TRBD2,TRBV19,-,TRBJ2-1,CASSPRTSGIHPRNNEQFF,TGTGCCAGTAGTCCGAGGACTAGCGGGATCCACCCCAGGAATAATGAGCAGTTCTTC
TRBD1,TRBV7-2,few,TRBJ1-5,CASSNRGGNQPQHF,TGTGCCAGCAGCAACAGGGGGGGCAATCAGCCCCAGCATTTT
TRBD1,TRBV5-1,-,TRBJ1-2,CASSPQGARGYTF,TGCGCCAGCAGCCCCCAGGGGGCGCGTGGCTACACCTTC
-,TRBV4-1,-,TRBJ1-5,CASSQEGIRGGNQPQHF,TGCGCCAGCAGCCAAGAAGGAATAAGAGGAGGGAATCAGCCCCAGCATTTT
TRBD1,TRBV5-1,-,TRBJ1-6,CASSLGQGASNSPLHF,TGCGCCAGCAGCTTGGGTCAGGGGGCGAGTAATTCACCCCTCCACTTT
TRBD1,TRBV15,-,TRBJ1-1,CATSREKYRGDTEAFF,TGTGCCACCAGCAGAGAGAAGTACAGGGGGGACACTGAAGCTTTCTTT
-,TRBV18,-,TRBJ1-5,CASSQEPNQPQHF,TGTGCCAGCTCACAGGAGCCGAATCAGCCCCAGCATTTT
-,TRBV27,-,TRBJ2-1,CASRKDSYNEQFF,TGTGCCAGCAGAAAGGACAGCTACAATGAGCAGTTCTTC
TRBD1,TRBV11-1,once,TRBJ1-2,CASSLGQYYGYTF,TGTGCCAGCAGCCTGGGACAGTACTATGGCTACACCTTC
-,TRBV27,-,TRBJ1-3,CASSLRGGTGNTIYF,TGTGCCAGCAGTTTGCGGGGCGGGACTGGAAACACCATATATTTT
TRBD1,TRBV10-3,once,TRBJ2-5,CAISATDRGRETQYF,TGTGCCATCAGTGCTACGGACAGGGGGCGGGAGACCCAGTACTTC
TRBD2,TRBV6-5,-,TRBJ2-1,CASSTLAGNYNEQFF,TGTGCCAGCAGTACGCTAGCGGGGAACTACAATGAGCAGTTCTTC
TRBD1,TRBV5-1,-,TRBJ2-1,CASSVRPLGQGSDNEQFF,TGCGCCAGCAGCGTAAGACCGCTGGGACAGGGGAGCGACAATGAGCAGTTCTTC
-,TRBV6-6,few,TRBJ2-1,CASRNGLGNEQFF,TGTGCCAGCAGAAACGGACTGGGCAATGAGCAGTTCTTC